These 4 T cell receptor beta chains were sequenced from one sample in a study of T cells in Graves' hyperthyroidism and ophthalmopathy. From RNA transcripts, TCR beta CDR3 regions were amplified. When the TCR CDR3 underwent first-round RT-PCR, the HTBI primer set was used. Using its own MiXCR run on the multiplex PCR reads, TCRdb lists one record per CDR3 protein. The repertoire holds 280,000 or so distinct CDR3 sequences, with less than 30% as singletons. The sample was blood. Source of these receptors: a man aged 40-50 years with Graves' hyperthyroidism that later progressed to Graves' ophthalmopathy.

This clonotype was recorded at least ten times. V usage is TRBV7-9 and J usage is TRBJ2-2; no firm D call. Per the germline V gene, CDR1 is SEHNR and CDR2 is FQNEAQ (reference sequence). Trimming cost V 6 bases and J 2 bases, with 10 bases left between them. This CDR3 comprises 14 residues. CDR3 sequence: CASSPDRNTGELFF. The CDR3 bases are TGTGCCAGCAGTCCGGACCGAAACACCGGGGAGCTGTTTTTT.

This clonotype occurred many times. V and J are TRBV2 and TRBJ1-5, with unresolved D. CDR3 size: 14 residues. Looked up from germline, CDR1 is SNHLY and CDR2 is FYNNEI. Between the trimmed V and J ends, which lost 6 bases and 3 bases, there was a span of 12 bases. CDR3: CASSESSFNQPQHF. Written as DNA, the CDR3 is TGTGCCAGCAGCGAGAGTTCCTTCAATCAGCCCCAGCATTTT.

This clonotype was counted ten times or more. The rearrangement uses TRBV24-1 and TRBJ1-1; D is perhaps TRBD1 (5 bases). Germline-derived CDR1 and CDR2 are KGHDR and SFDVKD. V lost 7 bases, J lost 1 base, and 9 bases lay in between. This CDR3 contains 13 residues. The CDR3 DNA is TGTGCCACCAGGAGACAGCCGAACACTGAAGCTTTCTTT. Translated, it gives CATRRQPNTEAFF.

The chain joins TRBV6-1 to TRBJ1-2; 9 bases map to TRBD1. Trimming took 7 bases from V and 4 from J; bases not matched to a gene: 10. This CDR3 region has 15 residues. Germline CDR1 and CDR2: MNHNS and SASEGT. CDR3 region: CASTSLGQGFYGYTF. Here the CDR3 DNA reads TGTGCCAGCACCAGCCTCGGACAGGGGTTCTATGGCTACACCTTC.